Below, one T cell receptor beta chain is given with its context. What it recognizes is unknown. The record originates from a study of beta chain features in type 1 diabetes. Across the study: Healthy donors resembled patients in age, gender and cell yields. Overall study results and limits: The similarity of naive, central memory and Treg TCRB repertoires appeared greater among patients than among healthy donors. Still unanswered here is whether HLA type influences TCRB rearrangement.

Expressed TCRB transcripts got sequenced, as all isolated RNA was reverse transcribed. The table came from immunoSEQ multiplex PCR; TCRdb's copy has only in-frame clones and leaves some out. The sample records 500,000 to 700,000 clones, roughly 16% being singletons. Trimming left V 6 bases short and J 8 bases short, with 24 bases between. The V gene's germline CDR1 is MDHEN and CDR2 SYDVKM. The CDR3 is 16 amino acids. The TCR originated in a man younger than 35 in good health. The chain carries TRBV28 and TRBJ2-3; D tentatively fits TRBD1 or TRBD2 (5 bases each). Sequenced input: naive CD4+ T cells from blood. The CDR3 here is CASSPQNKQLRGTQYF. The CDR3 bases are TGTGCCAGCAGCCCTCAGAACAAACAGCTGAGGGGTACGCAGTATTTT.